Listed below are T cell receptor beta chains from one sample, sequenced in a study of shared clonotypes between healthy human individuals. The repertoire was sequenced with immunoSEQ multiplex PCR; TCRdb's copy has only in-frame clones and lacks some. The sample records over 2 million clones, about 95% being singletons. What was sequenced was naive CD8+ T cells sorted from blood. All receptors derive from a man aged 18 to 29 in good health. CDR3s include the opening cysteine and the closing phenylalanine or tryptophan. The order of the fields is CDR3 length, V gene, J gene, D gene, clone size, CDR3 protein, CDR3 DNA. The D gene is left open where the match is weak. Clone size, where shown, is once, few, many, or a class for clones that have expanded.

>13|TRBV10-1|TRBJ2-7|-|-
CASSESLGGEQYF
TGCGCCAGCAGTGAGTCTTTAGGGGGCGAGCAGTACTTC
>15|TRBV6-5|TRBJ2-5|-|-
CASSYSGGAQETQYF
TGTGCCAGCAGTTACTCGGGGGGGGCACAAGAGACCCAGTACTTC
>16|TRBV7-9|TRBJ2-5|TRBD1|-
CASRIGLGQGQETQYF
TGTGCCAGCAGAATTGGACTGGGACAGGGACAAGAGACCCAGTACTTC
>13|TRBV11-2|TRBJ2-7|-|-
CASSIGPSYEQYF
TGTGCCAGCAGCATAGGGCCCTCCTACGAGCAGTACTTC
>14|TRBV5-6|TRBJ2-7|-|-
CASSQDWSSYEQYF
TGTGCCAGCAGCCAGGACTGGAGCTCCTACGAGCAGTACTTC
>15|TRBV7-2|TRBJ2-1|TRBD2|-
CASSWGTSVTNEQFF
TGTGCCAGCAGCTGGGGGACTAGCGTCACCAATGAGCAGTTCTTC
>13|TRBV9|TRBJ1-5|TRBD1|-
CASSVAGGWPQHF
TGTGCCAGCAGCGTAGCAGGGGGCTGGCCCCAGCATTTT
>13|TRBV7-2|TRBJ2-1|-|-
CASSLFSYNEQFF
TGTGCCAGCAGCTTATTTTCATACAATGAGCAGTTCTTC
>15|TRBV11-2|TRBJ2-5|-|once
CASSAGTNYQETQYF
TGTGCCAGCAGCGCCGGGACAAATTACCAAGAGACCCAGTACTTC
>17|TRBV13|TRBJ1-1|-|-
CASSLDGTASRRTEAFF
TGTGCCAGCAGCTTAGACGGGACCGCTAGTCGACGGACTGAAGCTTTCTTT
>15|TRBV5-6|TRBJ2-2|-|-
CASSLGTHNTGELFF
TGTGCCAGCAGCCTCGGGACACATAACACCGGGGAGCTGTTTTTT
>18|TRBV15|TRBJ2-2|TRBD2|-
CATSRDPRLAENTGELFF
TGTGCCACCAGCAGAGATCCGAGGCTAGCGGAGAACACCGGGGAGCTGTTTTTT
>12|TRBV18|TRBJ1-2|-|-
CASSYLSDGYTF
TGTGCCAGCTCATACCTTTCTGATGGCTACACCTTC
>13|TRBV6-5|TRBJ2-1|-|-
CASSYSSINEQFF
TGTGCCAGCAGTTACTCGTCCATTAATGAGCAGTTCTTC
>13|TRBV7-9|TRBJ2-7|-|-
CASSVGGPYEQYF
TGTGCCAGCAGCGTGGGGGGCCCCTACGAGCAGTACTTC
>14|TRBV29-1|TRBJ1-1|-|-
CSVEDLGRGPEAFF
TGCAGCGTTGAAGATCTTGGGAGGGGACCTGAAGCTTTCTTT
>15|TRBV6-1|TRBJ1-4|-|-
CASRTLDLTGQKLFF
TGTGCCAGCAGAACACTGGACCTTACGGGGCAAAAACTGTTTTTT
>14|TRBV9|TRBJ2-4|-|-
CASSSGDSKNIQYF
TGTGCCAGCAGCTCGGGGGACTCCAAAAACATTCAGTACTTC
>12|TRBV6-5|TRBJ2-5|TRBD1|-
CASRTTGAEQYF
TGTGCCAGCAGAACGACAGGGGCTGAGCAGTACTTC
>18|TRBV13|TRBJ2-3|TRBD2|-
CASSSSSGGAFSTDTQYF
TGTGCCAGCAGCTCCTCTAGCGGGGGGGCCTTTAGCACAGATACGCAGTATTTT
>15|TRBV5-8|TRBJ1-5|TRBD1|-
CASSLVQGGWQPQHF
TGTGCCAGCAGCTTGGTTCAGGGGGGTTGGCAGCCCCAGCATTTT
>14|TRBV10-2|TRBJ2-4|TRBD1|-
CASSDGTGGDIQYF
TGCGCCAGCAGTGATGGTACAGGGGGTGACATTCAGTACTTC
>13|TRBV7-3|TRBJ2-1|-|-
CASSLTGVDEQFF
TGTGCCAGCAGCTTAACAGGGGTAGATGAGCAGTTCTTC
>15|TRBV2|TRBJ2-1|TRBD2|once
CASSESSGAYNEQFF
TGTGCCAGCAGTGAATCTAGCGGGGCCTACAATGAGCAGTTCTTC
>15|TRBV6-5|TRBJ2-3|-|once
CASSYSSLAPDTQYF
TGTGCCAGCAGTTACTCGTCCCTAGCCCCAGATACGCAGTATTTT
>15|TRBV4-1|TRBJ2-1|TRBD2|-
CASSPWASGYNEQFF
TGCGCCAGCAGCCCCTGGGCTAGCGGTTACAATGAGCAGTTCTTC
>14|TRBV4-3|TRBJ2-5|TRBD2|-
CASSHRTSGETQYF
TGCGCCAGCAGCCACCGGACTAGCGGGGAGACCCAGTACTTC
>15|TRBV4-1|TRBJ1-5|-|-
CASSQDDTGFQPQHF
TGCGCCAGCAGCCAGGACGATACAGGGTTTCAGCCCCAGCATTTT
>12|TRBV7-8|TRBJ2-5|-|-
CASSLSRETQYF
TGTGCCAGCAGCTTATCCCGGGAGACCCAGTACTTC
>13|TRBV6-1|TRBJ2-7|-|once
CASSGDNNYEQYF
TGTGCCAGCAGTGGGGACAACAACTACGAGCAGTACTTC
>15|TRBV5-1|TRBJ2-3|TRBD2|-
CASSMTSQLTDTQYF
TGCGCCAGCAGCATGACTAGCCAACTCACAGATACGCAGTATTTT
>13|TRBV9|TRBJ2-3|-|-
CASSLYAADTQYF
TGTGCCAGCAGCCTCTATGCCGCTGATACGCAGTATTTT
>16|TRBV7-9|TRBJ2-7|-|-
CASSLTYGGMAYEQYF
TGTGCCAGCAGCTTAACGTATGGCGGGATGGCCTACGAGCAGTACTTC
>15|TRBV2|TRBJ2-3|-|-
CASSEALLGVWTQYF
TGTGCCAGCAGTGAAGCGCTTCTGGGAGTGTGGACGCAGTATTTT
>20|TRBV9|TRBJ2-3|TRBD2|once
CASSPAPGGEHYRGGDTQYF
TGTGCCAGCAGCCCCGCCCCGGGCGGGGAACACTACCGCGGGGGGGATACGCAGTATTTT
>11|TRBV18|TRBJ2-2|-|-
CASWNTGELFF
TGTGCCAGCTGGAACACCGGGGAGCTGTTTTTT
>16|TRBV4-1|TRBJ1-2|-|-
CASSPLGPGDPYGYTF
TGCGCCAGCAGCCCCCTCGGTCCGGGGGACCCCTATGGCTACACCTTC
>16|TRBV5-4|TRBJ2-5|-|-
CASSLGPGSGQQTQYF
TGTGCCAGCAGCTTGGGTCCGGGATCGGGTCAACAGACCCAGTACTTC
>16|TRBV5-6|TRBJ2-7|-|-
CASAGSAWERPYEQYF
TGTGCCAGCGCCGGCAGTGCGTGGGAGAGGCCCTACGAGCAGTACTTC
>16|TRBV7-6|TRBJ2-7|-|-
CASSAIPGPVSYEQYF
TGTGCCAGCAGCGCAATACCGGGACCCGTCTCCTACGAGCAGTACTTC
>18|TRBV7-9|TRBJ2-2|TRBD2|-
CASSPPTSGRAYTGELFF
TGTGCCAGCAGCCCACCGACTAGCGGGAGGGCCTACACCGGGGAGCTGTTTTTT
>12|TRBV30|TRBJ2-2|-|-
CAWDGLGEELFF
TGTGCCTGGGACGGGCTAGGGGAGGAGCTGTTTTTT
>14|TRBV9|TRBJ2-3|-|-
CASSDDAYTDTQYF
TGTGCCAGCAGCGATGACGCTTACACAGATACGCAGTATTTT
>13|TRBV10-3|TRBJ2-5|-|-
CAISDFGAETQYF
TGTGCCATCAGTGACTTCGGGGCAGAGACCCAGTACTTC